This section outlines one TCR beta chain sequence together with its context. This clone was detected a few times. The clone's antigen remains unknown. Base qualities are missing; no much larger clone stands one base away. Receptor libraries were prepared by the immunoSEQ multiplex PCR assay. For the multiplex PCR, a mixture combining 60 forward primers for TCR Vbeta segments and 13 reverse primers for TCR Jbeta segments was used. The CDR3 region of rearranged TCR beta genes was amplified from genomic DNA by a multiplex PCR assay. The Illumina HiSeq System was used to sequence the amplified TCR beta libraries as 87-base-pair reads. The authors' pipeline ran thus. In a later analysis, around 80 million unique TCR beta chains were counted across the 500 to 850 repertoires, and roughly 11 million of these chains were shared by at least two donors. To remove PCR and sequencing errors, raw reads were error-corrected and collapsed into unique sequences using a nearest-neighbor algorithm that merged closely related sequences. Alignment of CDR3 sequences to IMGT reference sequences was used to assign V, D and J gene segments. For a sequence to be retained, at least a six-nucleotide match to both a V gene segment and a J gene segment was required. A rearrangement was called productive if the CDR3 had no stop codons and remained in frame with V and J, and every other rearrangement was called non-productive. CDR3 was defined according to IMGT convention as the region running from the second conserved V-encoded cysteine to the conserved J-encoded phenylalanine. The earlier analysis of some 550 of the donors excluded any sequence lacking an unambiguous match to a single V gene segment. In an earlier analysis of around 590 of the donors, a V segment was called functional when productive rearrangements were above 56.7%, and segregating when the standard deviation between donors exceeded 5%. A statistical classification framework was developed to diagnose cytomegalovirus status using the catalog of TCR beta chain sequences. V and J gene assignment, in a later analysis, came from comparing TCR nucleotide sequences with IMGT/GENE-DB human TR gene sequences. Using the TCRdist pipeline, a later analysis assigned CDR3 sequences along with most-parsimonious VDJ recombination scenarios. A later analysis defined each TCR beta chain by its CDR3 amino acid sequence plus V-gene family, and excluded reads lacking a unique V-gene family. In a later analysis, 500 to 650 highly shared, low-generation-probability nucleotide sequences were removed to address suspected cross-contamination and a sequencing artifact. In a later analysis, a clonal expansion index for each public chain was calculated from normalized within-repertoire ranks of inferred template counts. In a later analysis, generation probabilities were computed using a VDJ recombination model fitted to out-of-frame rearrangements, and the results were checked against IGoR. In a later analysis, hypergeometric tests were used to score TCR-TCR, TCR-HLA and TCR-CMV co-occurrence, with a repertoire-size bias correction applied to TCR pairs. False discovery rates were estimated in a later analysis by permuting HLA or CMV assignments 20 times. In a later analysis, co-occurring TCRs were grouped using DBSCAN, and TCRdist sequence similarity was added for clustering within HLA-allele-positive subsets. For co-occurrence clustering, repertoires with fewer than 30,000 or more than 120,000 public chains were excluded, along with 4 to 6 repertoires with anomalous nucleotide sharing. TCRdb re-hosts the immuneACCESS table, in-frame sequences only. Its copies lack some clones; in the studies checked, an unresolved V gene accounts for under half of them, and the cause for the rest is not known. The DNA was the basis for D and trimming; V, J and clone size are from that table. In all, the sample holds about 140,000 clones, and 75% to 90% of those were seen once. The ten top clones hold about 1.3% of the sample.

The data stem from a study of cytomegalovirus exposure and HLA in healthy donors (dated by TCRdb to 2016 to 2017). Study-wide context: According to an earlier analysis of around 600 of the donors, roughly 180 million T cells yielded some 110 million unique TCR beta sequences and approximately 280 Gb of sequence data. A later genetic analysis used genome-wide SNP genotypes for about 60% of the roughly 700 donors, treating that subset as a discovery cohort. Donor age, sex, ethnicity and CMV serostatus were compiled together with the repertoire data. In the later analysis, no new phenotypic data were used to find candidate immune exposures; instead, reliance was placed on TCR beta sequences and their occurrence across donors. Among some 400 genotyped donors of the cohort, an average of about 240,000 unique TCR beta nucleotide sequences was sequenced per donor, of which 15% to 20% were non-productive. Class I and class II HLA loci were covered by the typing at four-digit resolution. The number of typed donors differed by locus: roughly 629-630 for A, B, C, DRB1 and DQB1; about 520 for DQA1; about 600 for DPA1; and roughly 470 for DPB1. An earlier analysis of some 600 of the donors applied high-throughput TCR beta sequencing to assess whether each TCR beta V gene segment acted as functional or pseudogenic. Every repertoire in the discovery cohort had been generated on one and the same sequencing platform. Because of strong linkage in the cohort, roughly five DR-DQ haplotypes were treated as single units for association and clustering. Approximately 300 gigabases of sequencing data and 91 million or so unique TCR sequences made up an early release that covered several hundred HLA-typed donors. High-throughput TCR immunosequencing, statistical association of individual TCRs with disease status, and machine learning were combined to predict cytomegalovirus infection status. Besides the first cohort of 666 subjects, a separate validation cohort made up of around 120 different subjects was used. The study aimed to test whether signatures of past pathogen exposure could be identified by cataloging public T cell receptors. The T cell repertoires of around 730 subjects were profiled by immunosequencing and related to cytomegalovirus serostatus. A later analysis re-analyzed previously published TCR beta repertoires from hundreds of donors and added high-resolution HLA genotyping to study TCR occurrence patterns. Of the 398 genotyped donors, less than 90% were placed in the genetic ancestry cluster associated with self-reported Caucasian donors. Findings and caveats that apply to the study as a whole: A later analysis found that HLA-associated TCR beta chains were more clonally expanded and had lower generation probabilities than equally common non-associated chains. According to a later analysis, parvovirus B19, influenza, CMV and Epstein-Barr virus appeared linked to several top co-occurrence clusters. A cluster of highly shared sequence variants was judged likely to be a technical artifact of the sequencing pipeline. In both the original and validation cohorts, the classifier was reported to diagnose cytomegalovirus status with high specificity and sensitivity. Correlated functional status among segregating V segments might reflect linkage disequilibrium, but an unknown experimental factor could not be ruled out. Most TCR sequences were observed very rarely across donors, whereas some public TCRs were present in many individuals. Specific HLA alleles were associated with about 17,000 TCR beta sequences at a false discovery rate of 0.05 in a later analysis. When HLA alleles, especially DR and DQ, strongly co-occurred, attributing TCR associations to individual alleles was difficult. HLA typing was unavailable for some donors at each locus, so association tests used only the typed subset. A later genetic analysis associated a missense DCLRE1C variant with V-gene and J-gene trimming of TCR beta chains, and an independent cohort replicated the association. A further reported finding was that TCR beta sequences accurately predicted the HLA-A and HLA-B alleles for most subjects in the first cohort. A later analysis found that TCR association rates varied across HLA loci, with DRB1 alleles showing the most associated TCRs and HLA-C alleles the fewest. Roughly 17 rarely observed V segments, including chromosome 9 orphons, were excluded from the earlier analysis of approximately 500 of the donors because counts were too low. In an earlier analysis of some 500 of the donors, most TCR beta V segments were observed in productive rearrangements about 90% or about 30% of the time, broadly matching IMGT annotations. According to a later analysis, most CMV-associated TCR beta chains appeared to be HLA-restricted, and the HLA associations seemed to be driven largely by CMV exposure. In a later genetic analysis, fewer N-insertions in productive TCRs were reported among donors in an Asian-associated ancestry cluster than the approximately 670-donor mean. Sequencing depth was assumed to be roughly uniform across donors in the presence/absence analyses, though that assumption may not hold. Three of the identified cytomegalovirus-associated TCR beta chains were confirmed in vitro to be specific for cytomegalovirus antigens. This cohort had only TCR beta chains sequenced, and the lack of alpha or paired-chain data limited which features could be detected. The study listed 164 TCR beta chains as associated with cytomegalovirus. According to the authors, the approach could potentially be generalized to other disease states and immunological phenotypes. The only immune exposure information available for the cohort was CMV serostatus.

The cohort was made up of under 800 healthy bone marrow donors. Cohort members were all nominally healthy when sampled, although unrecorded immune exposures were likely present. The donor tested CMV seronegative and was one of the 352 seronegative cohort members. Every donor gave a peripheral blood sample, and the peripheral blood mononuclear cells from that sample were used for TCR beta sequencing. Genomic DNA was extracted from the blood cell samples with the Qiagen DNeasy Blood Extraction Kit. This sequence was found in a female donor in good health and CMV-seronegative. Sequencing was done on a sample of PBMCs.

The nucleotide sequence is given as TGCAGCGTTGCGGTACGGCAGGGAAGAAACATTCAGTACTTC. Its translation is CSVAVRQGRNIQYF. The V gene is TRBV29-1 and the J gene is TRBJ2-4; the best D guess is TRBD1, with 5 bases matching. From the cysteine through the phenylalanine, the CDR3 covers 14 amino acids. The CDR3 DNA has 42 bases and is translated from base 1. V lost 4 bases and J lost 6 bases; the stretch between them is 16 bases long. In the germline V gene, CDR1 corresponds to SQVTM and CDR2 to ANQGSEA.